This entry lists 30 T cell receptor beta chains sequenced from one sample in a study of human T cells and chemical hapten exposure. Total RNA extraction was carried out from unfractionated whole blood. TCRdb used MiXCR to reprocess the 5' RACE reads, holding one entry per CDR3 protein. The repertoire holds tens of thousands of distinct CDR3 sequences, with 6.5% to 8.5% as singletons. These receptors all stem from a male donor in good health.

This clonotype turned up a few times. The chain employs TRBV6-2 or TRBV6-3 and TRBJ1-6; 7 bases agree with TRBD1. The ends lost 6 bases at V and 6 bases at J; junction bases unmatched: 5. CDR3 size: 14 residues. Germline V gives CDR1 MNHEY, CDR2 SVGEGT. The CDR3 protein is CASRTGQSNSPLHF. In DNA, the CDR3 is TGTGCCAGCAGGACGGGACAGTCTAATTCACCCCTCCACTTT.

This clonotype was seen a few times. The V and J genes are TRBV20-1 and TRBJ2-7, with D possibly being TRBD2 (5 bases). Per the germline V gene, CDR1 is DFQATT and CDR2 is SNEGSKA (reference sequence). V was cut by 2 bases and J by 4 bases, with 15 bases left in between. This CDR3 is built from 14 residues. CDR3 bases: TGCAGTGCTAGACACCCGGGGAACCTTTACGAGCAGTACTTC. Its translation is CSARHPGNLYEQYF.

This clonotype was observed a few times. The V call is TRBV6-2 or TRBV6-3, the J call TRBJ2-3; 8 bases match TRBD1. From germline, CDR1 is MNHEY and CDR2 SVGEGT. With V trimmed by 0 bases and J by 2 bases, 13 bases remained unmatched. The CDR3 length is 19 residues. The CDR3 reads CASSYSTRSTGVNTDTQYF. DNA for the CDR3: TGTGCCAGCAGTTACTCGACCAGATCGACAGGGGTCAACACAGATACGCAGTATTTT.

The gene calls are TRBV7-8 and TRBJ2-7, with 13 bases matching TRBD2. The V segment lost 5 bases and the J segment 6 bases; nucleotides outside the gene matches: 10. Germline CDR1 reads SGHVS; CDR2 reads FQNEAQ. This CDR3 has 16 residues. The CDR3 DNA reads TGTGCCAGCAGCCCCTGGACTAGCGGGAGTGTTGGCGAGCAGTACTTC. Translated, it gives CASSPWTSGSVGEQYF.

At least ten counts were recorded for this clonotype. The chain joins TRBV7-2 to TRBJ2-3, with 8 positions matching TRBD2. The CDR3 spans 15 residues. Germline V gene lookup returns CDR1 SGHTA and CDR2 FQGNSA. V was clipped by 1 base and J by 5 bases; unmatched bases: 5. CDR3 loop: CASSLVAGGGDTQYF. For the CDR3, the DNA is TGTGCCAGCAGCTTAGTTGCGGGGGGAGGAGATACGCAGTATTTT. The full variable domain, in which reference TRBV7-2 and TRBJ2-3 provide the parts outside the CDR3, is GAGVSQSPSNKVTEKGKDVELRCDPISGHTALYWYRQSLGQGLEFLIYFQGNSAPDKSGLPSDRFSAERTGGSVSTLTIQRTQQEDSAVYLCASSLVAGGGDTQYFGPGTRLTVL.

This clonotype was seen repeatedly, ten times or more. CDR3 region: CASSFWGGNTEAFF. CDR3 coding DNA: TGTGCCAGCAGCTTCTGGGGCGGAAACACTGAAGCTTTCTTT. The V gene is TRBV5-6, the J gene TRBJ1-1; D is perhaps TRBD1 (5 bases). V was pared by 2 bases and J by 2 bases, with 10 bases between. The germline gives CDR1 SGHDT, CDR2 YYEEEE. This CDR3 has 14 residues.

The chain links TRBV6-4 to TRBJ1-3; the D gene is possibly TRBD1 (6 bases). Germline V gene lookup returns CDR1 MRHNA and CDR2 SNTAGT. Trimming took 3 bases from V and 0 from J, leaving 15 bases between them. The length of the CDR3 is 17 residues. CDR3: CASSEGRGPLSGNTIYF. The CDR3 region has the DNA TGTGCCAGCAGTGAAGGACGGGGGCCCCTCTCTGGAAACACCATATATTTT.

The chain uses TRBV7-2 and TRBJ1-1; the match to TRBD1 covers 8 bases. CDR3 size: 15 residues. With 5 bases clipped from V and 5 bases from J, the junction kept 10 bases outside the gene matches. The germline gives CDR1 SGHTA, CDR2 FQGNSA. The CDR3, as DNA: TGTGCCAGCAGCCCCCTTGGACAGGGCGGGACTGAAGCTTTCTTT. The encoded protein is CASSPLGQGGTEAFF.

This clonotype was observed a handful of times. V usage is TRBV11-2 and J usage is TRBJ2-1; D possibly corresponds to TRBD1 (6 bases). The CDR3 contains 14 residues. Germline CDR1 is SGHAT and CDR2 is FQNNGV. V lost 5 bases, J lost 5 bases, and 13 bases lay in between. The CDR3 spells CASSPRQVNNEQFF. For the CDR3, the DNA is TGTGCCAGCAGCCCTAGACAGGTGAACAATGAGCAGTTCTTC.

In its sample, this clonotype was seen many times. V usage is TRBV20-1 and J usage is TRBJ2-1; a weak D match, TRBD1 (6 bases). Germline V gene lookup returns CDR1 DFQATT and CDR2 SNEGSKA (reference sequence). V dropped 0 bases and J dropped 4 bases, with 16 bases sitting between them. The CDR3 length is 16 residues. CDR3 bases: TGCAGTGCTAGAGACCCTGACAGGATCGATTACAATGAGCAGTTCTTC. The encoded protein is CSARDPDRIDYNEQFF.

This clonotype was seen only a few times. The rearrangement joins TRBV27 to TRBJ2-1; D is undetermined. Between the trimmed V and J ends, which lost 4 bases and 6 bases, there was a span of 16 bases. The CDR3 is 15 amino acids. Germline loops: CDR1 MNHEY, CDR2 SMNVEV (reference sequence). The CDR3 bases are TGTGCCAGCAGTTCCCGGGCCCGGCCTATCAATGAGCAGTTCTTC. Residues: CASSSRARPINEQFF.

Ten or more counts support this clonotype. The J gene is TRBJ2-3, the V gene TRBV14; TRBD2 matches 12 bases. The CDR3 sequence is 17 residues long. Germline loops: CDR1 SGHDN, CDR2 FVKESK. The ends lost 1 base at V and 5 bases at J; junction bases unmatched: 7. CDR3 amino acids: CASSQASGGADRDTQYF. The CDR3 coding sequence is TGTGCCAGCAGCCAAGCTAGCGGGGGGGCCGATAGAGATACGCAGTATTTT.

This clonotype was observed at least ten times. This chain uses TRBV6-2 or TRBV6-3 with TRBJ1-2; perhaps TRBD1 as D (5 bases). The CDR3 is made up of 13 amino acids. Looked up from germline, CDR1 is MNHEY and CDR2 is SVGEGT. Between the trimmed V and J ends, which lost 2 bases and 2 bases, there was a span of 6 bases. CDR3 amino acids: CASSYDSNYGYTF. CDR3 DNA: TGTGCCAGCAGTTACGACAGCAACTATGGCTACACCTTC.

The rearrangement uses TRBV20-1 and TRBJ2-1; 9 nucleotides align to TRBD1. CDR1 and CDR2 from the germline V gene are DFQATT and SNEGSKA (reference sequence). The CDR3 contains 15 residues. J lost 5 bases, V lost 0 bases, and 5 bases had no gene match. For the CDR3, the DNA is TGCAGTGCTAGAGATCCCGGACAGGGGAACAATGAGCAGTTCTTC. It yields the protein CSARDPGQGNNEQFF.

Only a few counts were recorded for this clonotype. The chain joins TRBV12-3 or TRBV12-4 to TRBJ2-5, with D possibly matching TRBD1 (5 bases). The V end lost 5 bases, the J end lost 5 bases, and 12 bases lay between the germline ends. This CDR3 spans 13 amino acids. CDR3 bases: TGTGCCAGCAGTCCGCAGGGATGGGAGACCCAGTACTTC. Residues: CASSPQGWETQYF.

This clonotype was found many times. V usage is TRBV11-2 and J usage is TRBJ2-3; D is unresolved. The CDR3 is 11 residues long. Trimming took off 1 base at V and 11 bases at J, with 7 bases between the two ends. Germline V gene sequence: CDR1 SGHAT, CDR2 FQNNGV. CDR3 sequence: CASSLGSGQYF. As DNA, the CDR3 is TGTGCCAGCAGCTTAGGGTCAGGGCAGTATTTT.

This clonotype was detected only a few times. The chain links TRBV29-1 to TRBJ1-1, with D maybe TRBD1 (5 bases). Between the trimmed V and J ends, which lost 4 bases and 4 bases, there was a span of 10 bases. CDR1 and CDR2 (germline): SQVTM, ANQGSEA. The CDR3 is made up of 12 amino acids. CDR3 region: CSVGGGSTEAFF. CDR3 coding DNA: TGCAGCGTTGGTGGGGGTAGCACTGAAGCTTTCTTT.

This chain links TRBV5-1 with TRBJ2-3; D gene uncertain. The CDR3 length is 16 residues. V gave up 2 bases and J gave up 0 bases, with 13 bases separating them. CDR1 is SGHRS, CDR2 YFSETQ, per germline. The CDR3 sequence: CASSLVNPTSTDTQYF. DNA of the CDR3: TGCGCCAGCAGCTTAGTGAACCCTACTAGCACAGATACGCAGTATTTT.

The V call is TRBV14, the J call TRBJ1-6; tentative D call: TRBD1 (5 bases). The CDR3 length is 15 residues. The germline V gene encodes CDR1 SGHDN and CDR2 FVKESK. CDR3 protein: CERRQDKGRYSPLHF. The CDR3 DNA is TGTGAAAGAAGACAAGATAAGGGGAGGTATTCACCCCTCCACTTT.

This chain links TRBV18 with TRBJ2-1, with a possible D match to TRBD2 (7 bases). This CDR3 comprises 15 residues. Germline loops: CDR1 KGHSH, CDR2 LQKENI. V shed 3 bases and J shed 4 bases, with 13 bases lying between them. The CDR3, as DNA: TGTGCCAGCTCACCTTCCGCGGGGGCGTACAATGAGCAGTTCTTC. This sequence encodes CASSPSAGAYNEQFF.

The V call is TRBV10-2, the J call TRBJ1-6; no definite D call. Germline V gives CDR1 WSHSY, CDR2 SAAADI. This CDR3 region has 13 residues. Deletions cut 6 bases from V and 8 bases from J, with 11 bases between. The CDR3 nucleotides read TGCGCCAGCAGCGCACAGAGAGATTCACCCCTCCACTTT. This encodes CASSAQRDSPLHF.

The chain combines TRBV7-9 with TRBJ2-1, with D perhaps matching TRBD2 (6 bases). Germline CDR1 and CDR2: SEHNR and FQNEAQ (reference sequence). The CDR3 is 14 amino acids. The V gene lost 3 bases and the J gene lost 6 bases, with 12 bases spanning the gap. DNA of the CDR3: TGTGCCAGCAGCTTTAGCGGACTTAGCAATGAGCAGTTCTTC. It encodes CASSFSGLSNEQFF.

There are a few counts of this clonotype. V gene TRBV7-2 combines with J gene TRBJ2-1; D is undetermined. There are 14 residues in the CDR3. V shed 6 bases and J shed 8 bases, with 17 bases lying between them. The germline CDR1 and CDR2 sequences are SGHTA and FQGNSA. The CDR3 sequence is CASSLDLSLDEQFF. CDR3 nucleotides: TGTGCCAGCAGTCTAGATCTTAGCCTCGATGAGCAGTTCTTC. The whole variable domain, filled in from reference TRBV7-2 and TRBJ2-1, reads GAGVSQSPSNKVTEKGKDVELRCDPISGHTALYWYRQSLGQGLEFLIYFQGNSAPDKSGLPSDRFSAERTGGSVSTLTIQRTQQEDSAVYLCASSLDLSLDEQFFGPGTRLTVL.

This clonotype was picked up many times. The genes are TRBV9 and TRBJ2-5; 8 bases fit TRBD1. The CDR3 spans 16 residues. The V gene's germline CDR1 is SGDLS and CDR2 YYNGEE. Germline trimming cut 4 bases from V and 3 bases from J; bases unmatched to any gene: 11. The CDR3 sequence is CASSPRGQGAKETQYF. DNA for the CDR3: TGTGCCAGCAGCCCCAGAGGGCAGGGGGCGAAAGAGACCCAGTACTTC.

The V call is TRBV30, the J call TRBJ1-2, with a possible D match to TRBD1 (5 bases). This CDR3 has 13 amino acids. V lost 5 bases, J lost 8 bases, and 18 bases lay in between. Germline lookup yields CDR1 GTSNPN and CDR2 SVGIG (reference sequence). The CDR3 loop is CAWGAWQVSGYTF. For the CDR3, the DNA is TGTGCCTGGGGGGCCTGGCAGGTGAGCGGCTACACCTTC.

This clonotype turned up a few times. V usage is TRBV18 and J usage is TRBJ2-7; D call uncertain. V was clipped by 3 bases and J by 6 bases, with 6 bases between them. The CDR3 has 11 residues. Germline CDR1 is KGHSH and CDR2 is LQKENI. The CDR3 DNA follows: TGTGCCAGCTCACCGAGGATCGAGCAGTACTTC. Protein: CASSPRIEQYF.

This rearrangement joins TRBV29-1 to TRBJ1-1, with D perhaps TRBD1 (5 bases). Germline CDR1 and CDR2: SQVTM and ANQGSEA. This CDR3 spans 11 amino acids. Trimming removed 3 bases at V and 4 bases at J, with 6 bases between. CDR3 protein: CSVDRATEAFF. The CDR3 DNA is TGCAGCGTTGACAGGGCCACTGAAGCTTTCTTT. Complete variable domain (other parts from reference TRBV29-1 and TRBJ1-1): SAVISQKPSRDICQRGTSLTIQCQVDSQVTMMFWYRQQPGQSLTLIATANQGSEATYESGFVIDKFPISRPNLTFSTLTVSNMSPEDSSIYLCSVDRATEAFFGQGTRLTVV.

The V and J genes are TRBV12-3 or TRBV12-4 and TRBJ1-5; 10 nucleotides line up with TRBD1. V shed 4 bases, J shed 7 bases, and the junction held 13 bases outside the gene matches. This CDR3 has 17 residues. The CDR3 protein is CASSSTHDRDRGQPQHF. CDR3 bases: TGTGCCAGCAGTTCCACCCACGACCGGGACAGGGGCCAGCCCCAGCATTTT.

This clonotype was seen repeatedly, ten times or more. The J gene is TRBJ2-1, the V gene TRBV10-2, with 8 bases identical to TRBD2. The CDR3 runs to 14 residues. Germline CDR1 reads WSHSY; CDR2 reads SAAADI. The ends lost 8 bases at V and 9 bases at J; junction bases unmatched: 12. The CDR3 is CASQAGAQLTEQFF. CDR3 bases: TGCGCCAGCCAAGCGGGAGCCCAACTCACTGAGCAGTTCTTC.

Ten or more counts support this clonotype. The chain joins TRBV20-1 to TRBJ1-6; D uncertain. With 6 bases removed from V and 10 bases from J, the gap between germline ends came to 16 bases. CDR3 length: 13 residues. Germline CDR1 DFQATT, CDR2 SNEGSKA (reference sequence). CDR3 in DNA: TGCAGTGCCGCCCGCCTCCCAGAGTCACCCCTCCACTTT. Protein product: CSAARLPESPLHF.